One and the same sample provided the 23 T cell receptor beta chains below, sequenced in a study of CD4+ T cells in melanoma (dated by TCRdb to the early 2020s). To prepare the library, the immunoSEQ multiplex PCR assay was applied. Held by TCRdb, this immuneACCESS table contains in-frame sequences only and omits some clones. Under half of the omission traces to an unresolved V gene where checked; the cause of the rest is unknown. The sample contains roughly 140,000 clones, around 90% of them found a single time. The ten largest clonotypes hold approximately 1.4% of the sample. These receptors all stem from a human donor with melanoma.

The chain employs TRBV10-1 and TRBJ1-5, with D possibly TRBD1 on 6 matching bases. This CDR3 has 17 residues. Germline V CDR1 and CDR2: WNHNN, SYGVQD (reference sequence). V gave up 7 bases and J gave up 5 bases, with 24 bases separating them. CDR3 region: CASINPGHPQADQPQHF. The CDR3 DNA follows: TGCGCCAGCATTAACCCGGGACACCCACAAGCGGATCAGCCCCAGCATTTT.

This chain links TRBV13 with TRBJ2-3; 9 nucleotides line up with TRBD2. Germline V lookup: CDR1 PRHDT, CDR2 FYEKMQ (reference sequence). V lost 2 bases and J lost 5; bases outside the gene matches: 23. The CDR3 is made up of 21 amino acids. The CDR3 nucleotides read TGTGCCAGCAGCTTACGTCTAGGGCCTAGCGGGGTAAGTTCCGATGGAGATACGCAGTATTTT. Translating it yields CASSLRLGPSGVSSDGDTQYF.

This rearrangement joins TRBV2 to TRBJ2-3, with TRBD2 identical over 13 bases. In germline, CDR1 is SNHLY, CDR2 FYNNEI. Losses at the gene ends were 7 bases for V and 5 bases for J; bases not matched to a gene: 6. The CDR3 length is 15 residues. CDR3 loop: CASTAGTSGEDTQYF. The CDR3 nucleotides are TGTGCCAGCACCGCCGGGACTAGCGGGGAAGATACGCAGTATTTT. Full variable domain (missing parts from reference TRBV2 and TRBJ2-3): EPEVTQTPSHQVTQMGQEVILRCVPISNHLYFYWYRQILGQKVEFLVSFYNNEISEKSEIFDDQFSVERPDGSNFTLKIRSTKLEDSAMYFCASTAGTSGEDTQYFGPGTRLTVL.

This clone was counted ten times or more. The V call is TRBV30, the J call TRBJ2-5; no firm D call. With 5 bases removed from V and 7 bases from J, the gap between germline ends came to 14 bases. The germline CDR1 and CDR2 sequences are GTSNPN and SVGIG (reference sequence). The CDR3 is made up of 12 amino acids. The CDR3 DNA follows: TGTGCCTGGGCTGATTGGGTTGGGACCCAGTACTTC. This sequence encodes CAWADWVGTQYF. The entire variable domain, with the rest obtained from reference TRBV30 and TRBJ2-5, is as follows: SQTIHQWPATLVQPVGSPLSLECTVEGTSNPNLYWYRQAAGRGLQLLFYSVGIGQISSEVPQNLSASRPQDRQFILSSKKLLLSDSGFYLCAWADWVGTQYFGPGTRLLVL.

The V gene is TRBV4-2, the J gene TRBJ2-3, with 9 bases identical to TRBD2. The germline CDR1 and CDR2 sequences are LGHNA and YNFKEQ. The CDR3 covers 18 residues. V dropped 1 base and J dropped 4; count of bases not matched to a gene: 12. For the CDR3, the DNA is TGTGCCAGCAGCCAAGCTGCCCTGCTAGCGGGGATGGCAGATACGCAGTATTTT. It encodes CASSQAALLAGMADTQYF.

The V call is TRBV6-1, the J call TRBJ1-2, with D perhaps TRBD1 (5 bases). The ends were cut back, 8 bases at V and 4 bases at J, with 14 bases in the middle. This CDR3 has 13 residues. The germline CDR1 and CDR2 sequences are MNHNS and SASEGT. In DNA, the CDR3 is TGTGCCAGCGGGCAGGGTTCCGGCTATGGCTACACCTTC. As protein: CASGQGSGYGYTF.

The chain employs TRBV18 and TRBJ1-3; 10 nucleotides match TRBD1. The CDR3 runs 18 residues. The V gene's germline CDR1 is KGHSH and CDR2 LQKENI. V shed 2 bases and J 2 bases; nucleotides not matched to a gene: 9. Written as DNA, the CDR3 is TGTGCCAGCTCACCATCGGGACAGGGGATTAGGGCTGGAAACACCATATATTTT. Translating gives CASSPSGQGIRAGNTIYF. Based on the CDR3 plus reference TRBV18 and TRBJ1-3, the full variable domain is NAGVMQNPRHLVRRRGQEARLRCSPMKGHSHVYWYRQLPEEGLKFMVYLQKENIIDESGMPKERFSAEFPKEGPSILRIQQVVRGDSAAYFCASSPSGQGIRAGNTIYFGEGSWLTVV.

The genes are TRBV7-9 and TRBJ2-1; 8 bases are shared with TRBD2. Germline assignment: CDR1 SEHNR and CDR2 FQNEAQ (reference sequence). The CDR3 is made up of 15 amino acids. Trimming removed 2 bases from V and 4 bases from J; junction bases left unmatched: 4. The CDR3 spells CASSLHAGGYNEQFF. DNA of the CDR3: TGTGCCAGCAGCTTACACGCGGGGGGTTACAATGAGCAGTTCTTC.

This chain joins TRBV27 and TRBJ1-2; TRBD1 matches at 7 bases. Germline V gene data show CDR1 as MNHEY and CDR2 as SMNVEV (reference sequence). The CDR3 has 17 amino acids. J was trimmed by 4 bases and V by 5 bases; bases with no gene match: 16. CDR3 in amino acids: CASSPGSDRLVSYGYTF. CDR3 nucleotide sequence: TGTGCCAGCAGTCCTGGATCGGACAGGCTGGTATCCTATGGCTACACCTTC.

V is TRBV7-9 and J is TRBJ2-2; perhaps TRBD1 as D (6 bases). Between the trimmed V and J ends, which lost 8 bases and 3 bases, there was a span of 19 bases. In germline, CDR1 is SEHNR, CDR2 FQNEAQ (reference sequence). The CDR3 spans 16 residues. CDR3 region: CASGKWQGSYTGELFF. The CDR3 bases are TGTGCCAGCGGCAAGTGGCAGGGGTCCTACACCGGGGAGCTGTTTTTT. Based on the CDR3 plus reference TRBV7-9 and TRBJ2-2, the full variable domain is DTGVSQNPRHKITKRGQNVTFRCDPISEHNRLYWYRQTLGQGPEFLTYFQNEAQLEKSRLLSDRFSAERPKGSFSTLEIQRTEQGDSAMYLCASGKWQGSYTGELFFGEGSRLTVL.

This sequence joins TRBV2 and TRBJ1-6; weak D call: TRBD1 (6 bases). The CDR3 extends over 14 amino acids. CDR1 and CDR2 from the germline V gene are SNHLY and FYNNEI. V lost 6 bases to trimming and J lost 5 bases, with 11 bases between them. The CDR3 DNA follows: TGTGCCAGCAGCCGGACAGTGGATAATTCACCCCTCCACTTT. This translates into CASSRTVDNSPLHF.

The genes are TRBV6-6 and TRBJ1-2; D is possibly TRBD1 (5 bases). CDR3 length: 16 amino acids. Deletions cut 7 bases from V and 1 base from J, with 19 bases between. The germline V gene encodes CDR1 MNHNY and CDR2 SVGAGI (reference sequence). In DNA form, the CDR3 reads TGTGCCAGCAATCGAGTCGACGGGGGGTTTAACTATGGCTACACCTTC. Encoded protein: CASNRVDGGFNYGYTF.

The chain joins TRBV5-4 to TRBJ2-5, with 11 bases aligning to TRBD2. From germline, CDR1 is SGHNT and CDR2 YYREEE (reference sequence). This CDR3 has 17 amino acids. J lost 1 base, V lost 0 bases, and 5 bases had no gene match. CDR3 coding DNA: TGTGCCAGCAGCTTGGGGCTAGCGGGGGGCCTCCAAGAGACCCAGTACTTC. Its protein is CASSLGLAGGLQETQYF.

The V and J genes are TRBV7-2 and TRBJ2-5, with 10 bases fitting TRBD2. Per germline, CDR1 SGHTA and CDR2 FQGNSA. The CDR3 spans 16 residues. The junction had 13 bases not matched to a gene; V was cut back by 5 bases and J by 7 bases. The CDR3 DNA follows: TGTGCCAGCAGCCTCCGGACTAGCGGTTCTCGGGGGACCCAGTACTTC. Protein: CASSLRTSGSRGTQYF.

This chain's CDR3 is CASSLSGTAYNEQFF. The CDR3 DNA follows: TGTGCCAGCAGTTTGTCCGGGACAGCCTACAATGAGCAGTTCTTC. The rearrangement links TRBV27 to TRBJ2-1, with 7 bases lining up with TRBD1. The CDR3 spans 15 residues. Germline-derived CDR1 and CDR2 are MNHEY and SMNVEV (reference sequence). V trimming: 3 bases; J trimming: 2 bases; junction bases outside the gene matches: 4.

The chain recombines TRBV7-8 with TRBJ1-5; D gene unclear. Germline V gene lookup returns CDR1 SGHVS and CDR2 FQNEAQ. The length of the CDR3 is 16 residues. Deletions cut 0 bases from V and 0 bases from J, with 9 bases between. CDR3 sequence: CASSLAAVYSNQPQHF. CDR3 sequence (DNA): TGTGCCAGCAGCTTAGCAGCAGTTTATAGCAATCAGCCCCAGCATTTT.

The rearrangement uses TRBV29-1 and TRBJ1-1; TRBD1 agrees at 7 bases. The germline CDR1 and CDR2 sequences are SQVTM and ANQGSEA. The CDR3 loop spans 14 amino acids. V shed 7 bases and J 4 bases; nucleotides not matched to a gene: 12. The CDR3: CSAEQGKGGTEAFF. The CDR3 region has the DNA TGCAGCGCCGAACAGGGGAAGGGCGGCACTGAAGCTTTCTTT.

The CDR3 nucleotides are TGTGCCAGCAGTTACGATTCCAACTATGGCTACACCTTC. Translated: CASSYDSNYGYTF. The rearrangement links TRBV6-5 to TRBJ1-2; D unresolved. Trimming removed 2 bases at V and 2 bases at J, with 6 bases between. The CDR3 contains 13 residues. Germline V lookup: CDR1 MNHEY, CDR2 SVGAGI.

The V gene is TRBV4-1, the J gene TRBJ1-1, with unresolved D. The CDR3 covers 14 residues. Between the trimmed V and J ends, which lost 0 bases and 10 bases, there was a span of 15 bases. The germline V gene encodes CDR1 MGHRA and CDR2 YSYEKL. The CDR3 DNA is TGCGCCAGCAGCCAAGATCAAGGGATGATCCGAGCTTTCTTT. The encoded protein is CASSQDQGMIRAFF.

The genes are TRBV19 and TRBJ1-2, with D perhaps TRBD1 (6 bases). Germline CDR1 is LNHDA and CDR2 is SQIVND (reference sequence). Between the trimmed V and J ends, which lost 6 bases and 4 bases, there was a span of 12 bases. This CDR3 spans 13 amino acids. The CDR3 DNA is TGTGCCAGTAGACCGCAGGGGCCCTATGGCTACACCTTC. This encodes CASRPQGPYGYTF.

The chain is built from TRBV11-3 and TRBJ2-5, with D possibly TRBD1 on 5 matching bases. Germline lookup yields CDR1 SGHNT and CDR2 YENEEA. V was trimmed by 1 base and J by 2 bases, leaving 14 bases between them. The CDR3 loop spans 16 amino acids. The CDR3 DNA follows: TGTGCCAGCAGCTTAGGGGTTGGGGCCGTGCAAGAGACCCAGTACTTC. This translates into CASSLGVGAVQETQYF.

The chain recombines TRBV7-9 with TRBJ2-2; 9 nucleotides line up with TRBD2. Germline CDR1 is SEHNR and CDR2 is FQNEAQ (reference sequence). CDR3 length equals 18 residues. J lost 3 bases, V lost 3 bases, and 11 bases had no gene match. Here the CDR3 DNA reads TGTGCCAGCAGCTTTTTCCCCGCGGGGGGGCTCGACACCGGGGAGCTGTTTTTT. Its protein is CASSFFPAGGLDTGELFF.

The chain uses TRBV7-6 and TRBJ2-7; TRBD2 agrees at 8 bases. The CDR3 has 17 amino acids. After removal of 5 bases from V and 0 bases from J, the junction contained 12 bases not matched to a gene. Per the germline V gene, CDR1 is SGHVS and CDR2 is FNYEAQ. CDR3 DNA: TGTGCCAGCAGCCTCATAAAGCGGGGGCCACGCTCCTACGAGCAGTACTTC. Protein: CASSLIKRGPRSYEQYF.